The 20 T cell receptor beta chains below come from one sample, sequenced in a study of CD8+CD57+ T cells in acquired aplastic anemia. Genomic DNA served as template for TCR beta VDJ and CDR3 profiling. TCRdb redid the calling of the reads with MiXCR, one entry per CDR3 protein. The data contain hundreds of thousands of distinct CDR3 sequences, around 30% of them singletons. Patients sequenced had flow cytometry evidence of CD8+CD57+ cell expansion. The sequenced sample was sorted CD4+, CD8+, or CD8+CD57+ T cells (not recorded which) from PBMCs. Receptors were obtained from a human donor with aplastic anemia.

The V call is TRBV5-1, the J call TRBJ2-1, with 8 positions matching TRBD1. The CDR3 runs to 14 residues. Trimming took 2 bases from V and 4 from J; bases not matched to a gene: 2. Germline CDR1 SGHRS, CDR2 YFSETQ. The CDR3 nucleotides read TGCGCCAGCAGCTTACAGGGGGATTACAATGAGCAGTTCTTC. As protein: CASSLQGDYNEQFF.

This clonotype came up once. The rearrangement joins TRBV2 to TRBJ1-2; D ambiguous. Germline assignment: CDR1 SNHLY and CDR2 FYNNEI. V lost 7 bases to trimming and J lost 2 bases, with 5 bases between them. This CDR3 region has 11 residues. In DNA, the CDR3 is TGTGCCAGCATTTTAAACTATGGCTACACCTTC. Amino acid sequence: CASILNYGYTF.

The chain is built from TRBV5-6 and TRBJ1-3; maybe TRBD1 (5 bases). The CDR3 sequence is 15 residues long. In germline, CDR1 is SGHDT, CDR2 YYEEEE. The V end was cut by 3 bases, the J end by 1 base, with 11 bases between. In DNA form, the CDR3 reads TGTGCCAGCAGCTCACAGGTTACTTCTGGAAACACCATATATTTT. Residues: CASSSQVTSGNTIYF.

This chain uses TRBV10-3 with TRBJ2-2; D is perhaps TRBD1 (6 bases). Looked up from germline, CDR1 is ENHRY and CDR2 is SYGVKD. CDR3 length: 14 residues. The CDR3 bases are TGTGTTTCGACAGGCAGTCCAAACACCGGGGAGCTGTTTTTT. It yields the protein CVSTGSPNTGELFF.

In its sample, this clonotype was seen many times. The chain carries TRBV20-1 and TRBJ2-7; 8 nucleotides match TRBD1. V lost 7 bases to trimming and J lost 5 bases; unmatched junction nucleotides: 7. CDR3 length: 12 amino acids. In germline, CDR1 is DFQATT, CDR2 SNEGSKA (reference sequence). The chain's CDR3 is CSGPGQADEQYF. The CDR3 nucleotides read TGCAGTGGACCGGGACAGGCGGACGAGCAGTACTTC.

This clonotype was seen a few times. This chain connects TRBV12-3 or TRBV12-4 to TRBJ2-2, with 9 bases fitting TRBD1. V lost 5 bases and J lost 7; bases outside the gene matches: 8. This CDR3 contains 15 residues. The CDR3 loop reads CASSAGTGWGGELFF. CDR3 nucleotides: TGTGCCAGCAGTGCAGGGACAGGGTGGGGCGGGGAGCTGTTTTTT.

This sequence joins TRBV6-2 or TRBV6-3 and TRBJ1-1; 8 bases align to TRBD1. The V segment lost 6 bases and the J segment 7 bases; nucleotides outside the gene matches: 7. The CDR3 sequence is 13 residues long. Germline V gene sequence: CDR1 MNHEY, CDR2 SVGEGT. The CDR3 DNA is TGTGCCAGCAGGTCCCAGGGGGCCGGTGAAGCTTTCTTT. Its translation is CASRSQGAGEAFF.

For this clonotype: A much larger clone lies one base from this, so it may be a read error. The CDR3 sequence: CANSTTGSRGKSNQPQHF. CDR3 DNA: TGTGCCAATAGTACTACCGGCTCTCGAGGGAAGAGCAATCAGCCCCAGCATTTT. J is TRBJ1-5 and V is TRBV19; no definite D call. Per germline, CDR1 LNHDA and CDR2 SQIVND (reference sequence). The CDR3 contains 18 residues.

The chain carries TRBV5-4 and TRBJ2-1, with 10 bases lining up with TRBD2. This CDR3 region has 16 residues. Germline CDR1 and CDR2: SGHNT and YYREEE (reference sequence). Trimming at V came to 0 bases and at J to 6 bases, leaving 6 bases not matched to a gene. CDR3: CASSLGVTSGPNEQFF. CDR3 in DNA: TGTGCCAGCAGCTTGGGAGTGACTAGCGGGCCCAATGAGCAGTTCTTC.

There are a few counts of this clonotype. The rearrangement links TRBV6-5 to TRBJ1-1; 7 positions agree with TRBD1. Germline CDR1 is MNHEY and CDR2 is SVGAGI. The CDR3 totals 17 residues. The V gene end was trimmed by 2 bases and the J gene end by 3 bases; junction bases not matched to a gene: 12. This CDR3 reads CASSYGLGTAQYTEAFF. The CDR3 nucleotides are TGTGCCAGCAGTTACGGCCTAGGGACAGCCCAATACACTGAAGCTTTCTTT.

This clonotype occurred once. One base away lies a much larger clone, so this may be a sequencing read error. The CDR3 ends on some other residue instead of the conserved phenylalanine or tryptophan, so this is likely a read error. V gene TRBV11-1 combines with J gene TRBJ1-6; tentative D call: TRBD1 (5 bases). Germline V gives CDR1 SGHAT, CDR2 FQDESV (reference sequence). The CDR3 runs 17 residues. The germline V and J ends were trimmed by 4 bases and 0 bases, with 13 bases remaining between them. CDR3 amino acids: CASSSDTSSSYNSPLHL. The CDR3, as DNA: TGTGCCAGCAGCTCGGACACGTCCAGCTCCTATAATTCACCCCTCCACCTT.

There are many counts of this clonotype. This chain links TRBV7-9 with TRBJ1-5; D is perhaps TRBD1 (6 bases). Germline-derived CDR1 and CDR2 are SEHNR and FQNEAQ (reference sequence). The CDR3 length is 16 residues. V shed 2 bases and J shed 7 bases, with 18 bases lying between them. The CDR3 protein is CASSLWGRTESQPQHF. CDR3 in DNA: TGTGCCAGCAGCTTATGGGGGAGGACAGAATCACAGCCCCAGCATTTT. The full variable domain, its missing parts supplied by reference TRBV7-9 and TRBJ1-5, is DTGVSQNPRHKITKRGQNVTFRCDPISEHNRLYWYRQTLGQGPEFLTYFQNEAQLEKSRLLSDRFSAERPKGSFSTLEIQRTEQGDSAMYLCASSLWGRTESQPQHFGDGTRLSIL.

This clonotype was counted between two and nine times. This rearrangement joins TRBV9 to TRBJ1-3; D may be TRBD1 (5 bases). The germline gives CDR1 SGDLS, CDR2 YYNGEE. The V gene lost 5 bases and the J gene lost 4 bases, with 19 bases spanning the gap. The CDR3 covers 16 residues. In DNA form, the CDR3 reads TGTGCCAGCAGTGCCGCCGGCCAGGGTTCGGGAAACACCATATATTTT. Its protein product is CASSAAGQGSGNTIYF. Supplemented by reference TRBV9 and TRBJ1-3, the full variable domain reads DSGVTQTPKHLITATGQRVTLRCSPRSGDLSVYWYQQSLDQGLQFLIQYYNGEERAKGNILERFSAQQFPDLHSELNLSSLELGDSALYFCASSAAGQGSGNTIYFGEGSWLTVV.

The J gene is TRBJ2-2, the V gene TRBV7-6; no clear D. CDR1 is SGHVS, CDR2 FNYEAQ, per germline. Trimming cost V 1 base and J 3 bases, with 9 bases left between them. The CDR3 runs to 15 residues. CDR3 protein: CASSLVVSHTGELFF. CDR3 nucleotide sequence: TGTGCCAGCAGCTTAGTGGTCTCTCACACCGGGGAGCTGTTTTTT.

Worth noting for this clonotype: At one end, the junction sequence differs from germline, possibly due to a read error. This chain joins TRBV24-1 and TRBJ2-7; 8 bases align to TRBD1. Germline V gene lookup returns CDR1 KGHDR and CDR2 SFDVKD. The CDR3 length is 14 residues. The chain's CDR3 is CASSYPTGGSEQYF. The CDR3 nucleotides are TGTGCCAGCAGTTACCCCACAGGGGGTTCCGAGCAGTACTTC.

This clonotype occurred many times. The chain has TRBV29-1 and TRBJ2-7, with 7 positions matching TRBD1. CDR1 is SQVTM and CDR2 is ANQGSEA in the germline V gene. There are 12 residues in the CDR3. V trimming: 7 bases; J trimming: 6 bases; junction bases outside the gene matches: 9. The CDR3 region has the DNA TGCAGCGCTAAGACAGGGACAAGCGAGCAGTACTTC. Amino acid sequence: CSAKTGTSEQYF.

This clonotype came up a few times. One end of the junction varies from germline; a read error may be responsible. This chain connects TRBV20-1 to TRBJ2-7, with 9 bases that match TRBD1. This CDR3 is 14 amino acids long. Germline V lookup: CDR1 DFQATT, CDR2 SNEGSKA (reference sequence). CDR3 nucleotides: TGCAGTGCTAGTCTCCGGACAGGGGACGACGAGCAGCACTTC. This encodes CSASLRTGDDEQHF.

The chain uses TRBV5-1 and TRBJ2-1; 9 bases line up with TRBD2. V trimming: 0 bases; J trimming: 10 bases; junction bases outside the gene matches: 8. This CDR3 is built from 15 residues. The germline V gene encodes CDR1 SGHRS and CDR2 YFSETQ. The CDR3 spells CASSLAAREGREQFF. DNA of the CDR3: TGCGCCAGCAGCTTGGCAGCGCGGGAGGGCCGCGAGCAGTTCTTC.

This clonotype appeared a few times. Written as DNA, the CDR3 is TGCGCCAGCAGCTCCACAGGGAGCGCCTACGAGCAGTACTTC. Translating it yields CASSSTGSAYEQYF. This chain uses TRBV5-1 with TRBJ2-7, with D tentatively TRBD1 (6 bases). V was trimmed by 3 bases and J by 2 bases, leaving 12 bases between them. Germline-derived CDR1 and CDR2 are SGHRS and YFSETQ. CDR3 size: 14 residues.

This clonotype was seen repeatedly, ten times or more. The chain has TRBV24-1 and TRBJ1-2; no clear D. This CDR3 spans 12 amino acids. The germline CDR1 and CDR2 sequences are KGHDR and SFDVKD. The V end lost 4 bases, the J end lost 5 bases, and 7 bases lay between the germline ends. The DNA for the CDR3 is TGTGCCACCAGTGAGGGAGATTATGGCTACACCTTC. This encodes CATSEGDYGYTF.